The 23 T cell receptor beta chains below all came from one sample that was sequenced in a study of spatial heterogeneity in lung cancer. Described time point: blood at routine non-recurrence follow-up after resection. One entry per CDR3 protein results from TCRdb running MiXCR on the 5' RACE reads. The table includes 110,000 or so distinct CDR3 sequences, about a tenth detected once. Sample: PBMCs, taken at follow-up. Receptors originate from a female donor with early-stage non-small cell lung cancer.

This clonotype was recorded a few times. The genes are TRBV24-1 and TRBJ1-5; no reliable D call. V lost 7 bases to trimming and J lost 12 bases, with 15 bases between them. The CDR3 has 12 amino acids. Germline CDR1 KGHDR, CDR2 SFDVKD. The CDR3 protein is CATSQEGPVQHF. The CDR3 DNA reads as TGTGCCACCAGCCAAGAAGGCCCGGTCCAGCATTTT.

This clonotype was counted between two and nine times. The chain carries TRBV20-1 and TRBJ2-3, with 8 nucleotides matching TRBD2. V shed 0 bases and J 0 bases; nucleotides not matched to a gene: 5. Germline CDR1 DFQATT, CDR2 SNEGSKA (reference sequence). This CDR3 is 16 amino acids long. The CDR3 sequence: CSARDLAGPSTDTQYF. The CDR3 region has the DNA TGCAGTGCTAGAGATTTAGCGGGACCTAGCACAGATACGCAGTATTTT.

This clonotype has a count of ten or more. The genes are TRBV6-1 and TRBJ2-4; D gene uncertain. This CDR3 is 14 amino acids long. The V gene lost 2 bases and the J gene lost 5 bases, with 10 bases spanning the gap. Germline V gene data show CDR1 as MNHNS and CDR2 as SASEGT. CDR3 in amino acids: CASSEKVQQNIQYF. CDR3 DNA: TGTGCCAGCAGTGAAAAGGTACAGCAAAACATTCAGTACTTC.

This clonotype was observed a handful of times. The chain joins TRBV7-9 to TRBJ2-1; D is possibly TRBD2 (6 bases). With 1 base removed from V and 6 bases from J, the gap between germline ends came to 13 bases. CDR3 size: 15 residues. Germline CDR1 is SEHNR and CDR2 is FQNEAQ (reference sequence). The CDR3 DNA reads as TGTGCCAGCAGCTTAGTTTGGAGGGTTGGCAATGAGCAGTTCTTC. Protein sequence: CASSLVWRVGNEQFF. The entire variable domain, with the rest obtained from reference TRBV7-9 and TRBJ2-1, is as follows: DTGVSQNPRHKITKRGQNVTFRCDPISEHNRLYWYRQTLGQGPEFLTYFQNEAQLEKSRLLSDRFSAERPKGSFSTLEIQRTEQGDSAMYLCASSLVWRVGNEQFFGPGTRLTVL.

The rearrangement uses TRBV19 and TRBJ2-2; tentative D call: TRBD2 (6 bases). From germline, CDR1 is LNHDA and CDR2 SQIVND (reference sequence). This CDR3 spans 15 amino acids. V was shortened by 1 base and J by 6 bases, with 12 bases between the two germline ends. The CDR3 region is CASSIVSGSSGELFF. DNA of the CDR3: TGTGCCAGTAGTATAGTTAGCGGTAGCTCCGGGGAGCTGTTTTTT.

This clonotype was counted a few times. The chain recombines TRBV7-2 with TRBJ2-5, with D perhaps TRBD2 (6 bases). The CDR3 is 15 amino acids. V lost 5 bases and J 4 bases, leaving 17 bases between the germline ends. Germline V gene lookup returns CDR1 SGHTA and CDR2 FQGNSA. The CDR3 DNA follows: TGTGCCAGCAGCCCCGTTGTAGCGGAGAGAGAGACCCAGTACTTC. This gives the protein CASSPVVAERETQYF.

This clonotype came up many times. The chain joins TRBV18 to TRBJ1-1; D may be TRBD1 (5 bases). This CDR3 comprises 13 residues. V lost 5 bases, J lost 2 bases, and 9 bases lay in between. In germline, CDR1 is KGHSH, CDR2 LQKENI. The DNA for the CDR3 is TGTGCCAGCTCATCCGGGACTAACACTGAAGCTTTCTTT. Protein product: CASSSGTNTEAFF.

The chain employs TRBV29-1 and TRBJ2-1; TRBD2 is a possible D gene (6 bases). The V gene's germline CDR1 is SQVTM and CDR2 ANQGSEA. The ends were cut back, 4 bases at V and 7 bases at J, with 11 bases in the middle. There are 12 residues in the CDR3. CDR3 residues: CSVAAAGNEQFF. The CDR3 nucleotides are TGCAGCGTTGCCGCAGCGGGTAATGAGCAGTTCTTC.

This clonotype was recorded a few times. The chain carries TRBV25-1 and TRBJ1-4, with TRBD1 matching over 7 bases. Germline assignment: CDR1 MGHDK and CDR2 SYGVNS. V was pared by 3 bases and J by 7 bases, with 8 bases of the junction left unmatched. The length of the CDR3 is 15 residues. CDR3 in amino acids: CASSDEGARGEKLFF. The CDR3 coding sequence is TGTGCCAGCAGTGACGAGGGGGCCAGGGGTGAAAAACTGTTTTTT.

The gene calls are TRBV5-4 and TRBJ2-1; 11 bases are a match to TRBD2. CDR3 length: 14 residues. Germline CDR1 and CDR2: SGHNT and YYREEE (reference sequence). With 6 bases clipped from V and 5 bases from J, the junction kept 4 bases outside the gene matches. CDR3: CASTTSGIHNEQFF. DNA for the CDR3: TGTGCCAGCACGACTAGCGGGATACACAATGAGCAGTTCTTC.

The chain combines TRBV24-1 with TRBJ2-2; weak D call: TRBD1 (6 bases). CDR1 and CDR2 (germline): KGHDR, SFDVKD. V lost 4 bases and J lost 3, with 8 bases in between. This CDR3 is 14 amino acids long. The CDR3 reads CATSERTDTGELFF. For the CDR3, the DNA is TGTGCCACCAGTGAGCGGACAGACACCGGGGAGCTGTTTTTT.

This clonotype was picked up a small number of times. CDR3 loop: CASTQFLKTEAFF. For the CDR3, the DNA is TGTGCCAGCACCCAGTTTTTAAAGACTGAAGCTTTCTTT. V usage is TRBV25-1 and J usage is TRBJ1-1; no reliable D call. Trimming shortened V by 7 bases and J by 5 bases, and 14 bases separated the two germline ends. This CDR3 has 13 residues. The germline CDR1 and CDR2 sequences are MGHDK and SYGVNS.

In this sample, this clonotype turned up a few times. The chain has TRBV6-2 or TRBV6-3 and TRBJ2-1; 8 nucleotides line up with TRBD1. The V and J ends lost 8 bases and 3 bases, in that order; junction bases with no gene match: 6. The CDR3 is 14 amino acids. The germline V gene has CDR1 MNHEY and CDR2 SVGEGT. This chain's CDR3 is CASSEGQVYNEQFF. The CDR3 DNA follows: TGTGCCAGCTCGGAGGGACAGGTCTACAATGAGCAGTTCTTC.

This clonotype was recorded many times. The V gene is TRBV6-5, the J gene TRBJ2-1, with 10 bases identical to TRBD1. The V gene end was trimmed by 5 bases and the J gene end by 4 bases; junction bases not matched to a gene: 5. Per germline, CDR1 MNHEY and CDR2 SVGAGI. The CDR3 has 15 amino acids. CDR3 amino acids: CASSTDRGRYNEQFF. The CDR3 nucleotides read TGTGCCAGCAGTACAGACAGGGGGCGTTACAATGAGCAGTTCTTC.

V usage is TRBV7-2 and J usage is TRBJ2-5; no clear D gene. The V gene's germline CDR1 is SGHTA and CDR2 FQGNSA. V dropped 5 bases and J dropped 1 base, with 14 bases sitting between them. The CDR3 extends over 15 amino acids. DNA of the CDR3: TGTGCCAGCAGCCGAACGTATGCGATCCAAGAGACCCAGTACTTC. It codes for CASSRTYAIQETQYF.

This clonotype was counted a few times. The CDR3 region is CASSLNGRNTDTQYF. CDR3 nucleotides: TGTGCCAGCAGCTTAAACGGGCGGAACACAGATACGCAGTATTTT. The chain recombines TRBV11-1 with TRBJ2-3; D gene unclear. Germline CDR1 is SGHAT and CDR2 is FQDESV (reference sequence). CDR3 length equals 15 residues. V gave up 2 bases and J gave up 2 bases, with 11 bases separating them.

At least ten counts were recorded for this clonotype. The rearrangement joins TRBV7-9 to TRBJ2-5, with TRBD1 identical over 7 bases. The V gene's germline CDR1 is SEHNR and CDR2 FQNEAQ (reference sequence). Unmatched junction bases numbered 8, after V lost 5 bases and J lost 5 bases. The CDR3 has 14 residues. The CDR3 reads CASSTRGSRETQYF. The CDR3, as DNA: TGTGCCAGCAGCACCAGGGGGTCCAGGGAGACCCAGTACTTC. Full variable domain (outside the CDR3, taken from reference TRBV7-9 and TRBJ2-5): DTGVSQNPRHKITKRGQNVTFRCDPISEHNRLYWYRQTLGQGPEFLTYFQNEAQLEKSRLLSDRFSAERPKGSFSTLEIQRTEQGDSAMYLCASSTRGSRETQYFGPGTRLLVL.

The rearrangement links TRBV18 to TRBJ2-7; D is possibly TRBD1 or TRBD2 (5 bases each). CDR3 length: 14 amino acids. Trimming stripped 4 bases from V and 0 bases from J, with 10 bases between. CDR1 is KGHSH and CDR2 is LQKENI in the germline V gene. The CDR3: CASSRAGSSYEQYF. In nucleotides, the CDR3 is TGTGCCAGCTCACGGGCAGGGAGCTCCTACGAGCAGTACTTC.

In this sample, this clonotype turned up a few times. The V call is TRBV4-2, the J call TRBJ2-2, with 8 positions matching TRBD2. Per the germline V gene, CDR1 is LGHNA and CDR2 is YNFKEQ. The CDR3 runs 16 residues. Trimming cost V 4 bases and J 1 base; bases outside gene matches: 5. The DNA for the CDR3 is TGTGCCAGCAGCCCTTTAGGGACTAGGAACACCGGGGAGCTGTTTTTT. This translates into CASSPLGTRNTGELFF.

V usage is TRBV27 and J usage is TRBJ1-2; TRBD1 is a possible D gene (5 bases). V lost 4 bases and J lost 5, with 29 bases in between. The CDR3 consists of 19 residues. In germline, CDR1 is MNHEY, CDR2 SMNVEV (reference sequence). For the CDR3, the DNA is TGTGCCAGCAGTTCCAAGGCCGGGACGGTCGCGGGTATTTCGTATGGCTACACCTTC. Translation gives CASSSKAGTVAGISYGYTF.

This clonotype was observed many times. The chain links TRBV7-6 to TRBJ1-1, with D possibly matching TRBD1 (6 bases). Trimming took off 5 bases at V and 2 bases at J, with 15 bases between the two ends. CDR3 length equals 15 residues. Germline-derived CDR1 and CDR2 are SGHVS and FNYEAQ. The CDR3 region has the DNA TGTGCCAGCAGCCTAGGGGCACAGGGCAACACTGAAGCTTTCTTT. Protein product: CASSLGAQGNTEAFF.

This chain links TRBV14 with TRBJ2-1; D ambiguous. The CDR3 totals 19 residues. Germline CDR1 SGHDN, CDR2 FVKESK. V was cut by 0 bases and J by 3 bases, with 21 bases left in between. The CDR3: CASSQDRLVSRSYYNEQFF. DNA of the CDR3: TGTGCCAGCAGCCAAGATCGTTTAGTTTCCCGTAGCTACTACAATGAGCAGTTCTTC.

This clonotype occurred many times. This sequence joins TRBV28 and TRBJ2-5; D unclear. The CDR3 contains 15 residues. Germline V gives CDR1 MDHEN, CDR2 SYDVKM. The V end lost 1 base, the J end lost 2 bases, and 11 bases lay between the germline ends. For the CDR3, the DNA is TGTGCCAGCAGTTTATTTAGCAGACCTCAAGAGACCCAGTACTTC. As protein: CASSLFSRPQETQYF.